This T cell receptor beta chain emerged from a study of T cells in narcolepsy. Whole-study findings and limits: Blood of same and different patients, but not healthy controls, reportedly held recurring autoreactive clonotypes. No autoreactive T cell clone sequences appeared in some memory CD4+ repertoires. Autoreactive HCRT-specific and TRIB2-specific clonotypes were marked in same-patient CSF-versus-blood CD4+ comparisons.

Comment on this clone: Its specificity is not known.

V lost 3 bases to trimming and J lost 8 bases, with 8 bases between them. The CDR3 runs to 13 residues. CDR1 is LNHNV, CDR2 YYDKDF, per germline (reference sequence). Some clones are missing from TCRdb's copy, which holds only in-frame ones; the method was immunoSEQ multiplex PCR. Of around 39,000 clones listed, about 85% are singletons. The chain uses TRBV15 and TRBJ1-6, with D perhaps matching TRBD1 (5 bases). This clonotype originated in a human donor with narcolepsy. Material for sequencing was CD45RA- memory CD4+ T cells from PBMCs. The CDR3 loop is CATSRVGDSPLHF. The CDR3 DNA is TGTGCCACCAGCAGGGTGGGGGATTCACCCCTCCACTTT. The full variable domain, rest sourced from reference TRBV15 and TRBJ1-6, is DAMVIQNPRYQVTQFGKPVTLSCSQTLNHNVMYWYQQKSSQAPKLLFHYYDKDFNNEADTPDNFQSRRPNTSFCFLDIRSPGLGDTAMYLCATSRVGDSPLHFGNGTRLTVT.